Reported below is one T cell receptor beta chain. The clone's antigen remains unknown. No much larger clonotype is one base removed from it; base qualities were not supplied. This sample stems from a study of shared clonotypes between healthy human individuals (dated by TCRdb to 2018 to 2021). For the study in its entirety: Two women and a few men aged 18 to 49 years were included in the cohort. For each donor, CD4 naive and CD4 memory were each given three plates, CD8 naive was given two plates, and CD8 memory was given one plate. Blood TCR repertoires of a handful of healthy adults were deeply sequenced to estimate repertoire size and the extent of clonotype sharing between individuals. Libraries were prepared and TCR repertoires were sequenced by different laboratories using diverse techniques, in order to increase sequencing depth and limit assay-specific biases. Each donor's leukapheresis produced roughly between roughly 0.94 and 9.5 billion PBMCs. Beyond this particular receptor, the publication reports: Compared with non-shared clonotypes, clonotypes shared by all four sorted-subset donors had higher generation probabilities. Even with the large sequencing depth, rarefaction of the sorted-subset datasets indicated that sequencing was incomplete. Naive subsets generally had larger estimated clonotype richness than memory subsets. The small number of donors limited the genetic and exposure-history diversity represented. Across a handful of donors, about 4.5% of naive CD4, approximately 4% of naive CD8, under 2.5% of memory CD4, and about 0.4% of memory CD8 clonotypes were shared. Pairwise subsampling led to the expectation that sequencing depth would affect the degree of clonotype sharing among donors. Only blood was sampled, and tissue TCR repertoires likely differ from those in blood.

Healthy HIV-negative adults with no recently reported acute infections or vaccinations were included as donors. All donors were Caucasian adults living in Nashville, Tennessee, USA. Magnetic negative selection was used to enrich CD4+ T cells, after which naive cells were positively selected on CD45RA and the negative fraction became the memory subset. Blood was obtained by leukapheresis, after which PBMCs were separated by Ficoll-Histopaque density gradient centrifugation and cryopreserved in liquid nitrogen vapor phase. Analytical flow cytometry was used to check the purity and quantity of every magnetically sorted T cell population. Each sorted fraction had its genomic DNA isolated and then quantified by UV absorbance on a Nanodrop 2000c. Using the deep immunoSEQ assay, multiplex PCR amplified TCR CDR3 regions from genomic DNA. Extracted genomic DNA from each cell subset was distributed evenly across all wells of several immunoSEQ 96-well plates, and each plate was treated as a replicate. Each replicate PCR for sorted subsets received around 200 ng genomic DNA, equal to about 29,000 T cell genomes. The purified libraries were quantified using a Qubit 3.0 fluorometer, sized with a Bioanalyzer 2100, and then quantified again using the KAPA Library Quantification kit. Every immunoSEQ 96-well plate was sequenced on a dedicated single-read 150-cycle Illumina NextSeq 550 flow cell. For the original study's pipeline: Because the immunoSEQ output held only junctional sequences and lacked quality scores, the filtering could not match the filtering applied to full-length reads. To assign V/J genes and CDR3, sequences were annotated using PyIR, a Python wrapper for IgBLAST v1.9, with IMGT germline references. Reads with weak V/J assignments (E-value above 1e-6), missing CDR3, stop codons, out-of-frame junctions, or ambiguous translated residues were removed. V3J clonotypes were defined as sequences sharing an identical inferred V gene, J gene, and CDR3 amino acid sequence. Percentage overlap between repertoires was calculated by dividing the number of shared unique clonotypes by the size of the smaller repertoire. RTK rarefaction, the Chao1 estimator, and Recon v2.1 estimates of unobserved clonotypes were used to assess repertoire richness. For all TCRbeta clonotypes obtained by the gDNA method from several donors, generation probabilities were computed with OLGA. Here the immuneACCESS table is served through TCRdb, limited to in-frame sequences with V and J called. Missing clones are a known gap in these copies; in checked studies unresolved V genes cover under half, and the rest lacks a known reason. That table gives V, J and clone size, and the DNA gave D and trimming. Recorded for this sample are 2 million to 2.5 million clones; about 94% of them occurred a single time. The ten biggest clones cover around 0.13% of the sample.

The CDR3 covers 11 residues, taking in both the cysteine and the phenylalanine. CDR3 DNA only is kept here, 33 bases in frame from base 1. The germline V gene specifies MNHEY as CDR1 and SVGAGI as CDR2. The V end gives up 8 bases and the J end 6 bases, leaving 0 bases in the junction not matched to a gene. What was sequenced was naive CD4+ T cells sorted from blood. What the cell subset or site label conveys for this sample: CD45RA+ positively selected. Here the chain combines TRBV6-5 and TRBJ1-2, and 10 junction bases match TRBD1. This TCR came from a man aged 18 to 35 in good health. Here is the DNA: TGTGCCAGCGGGACAGGGGATGGCTACACCTTC. Protein translation: CASGTGDGYTF.